A single sample is the source of the 12 T cell receptor beta chains below, sequenced in a study of OX40 agonist ivuxolimab in advanced cancers. Only in-frame clones appear in the TCRdb table, and some are missing; sequencing was by immunoSEQ multiplex PCR. The table lists some 74,000 clones, over 75% of them singletons. The specimen comprised CD4+ or CD8+ T cells sorted from blood, sampled in a trial of the OX40 agonist ivuxolimab. The origin of the receptors is an adult with an advanced solid tumor such as melanoma, head and neck, liver or kidney cancer.

To note about this clone: Within the sample, other DNA sequences also encode this same CDR3. The DNA of the CDR3 is TGTGCCAGCAGCCCCGCCAGGTCTGGTACTCAGTACTTC. Residues: CASSPARSGTQYF. The V gene is TRBV14, the J gene TRBJ2-5; D unclear. CDR3 size: 13 residues. With 4 bases removed from V and 11 bases from J, the gap between germline ends came to 17 bases. In germline, CDR1 is SGHDN, CDR2 FVKESK.

Worth noting for this clone: At the DNA level, this CDR3 is encoded by other sequences in the same sample as well. This chain links TRBV2 with TRBJ2-7; 10 bases are a match to TRBD2. The CDR3 loop spans 15 amino acids. The germline gives CDR1 SNHLY, CDR2 FYNNEI. V was clipped by 1 base and J by 0 bases; unmatched bases: 0. Here the CDR3 reads CASSEGLAGSYEQYF. CDR3 DNA sequence: TGTGCCAGCAGTGAAGGACTAGCGGGCTCCTACGAGCAGTACTTC.

Here the CDR3 reads CAISEEEARGYGYTF. CDR3 in DNA: TGTGCCATCAGTGAGGAGGAGGCCCGGGGCTATGGCTACACCTTC. This chain uses TRBV10-3 with TRBJ1-2; D ambiguous. CDR1 is ENHRY, CDR2 SYGVKD, per germline. CDR3 size: 15 residues. The ends were cut back, 2 bases at V and 4 bases at J, with 14 bases in the middle.

This chain links TRBV18 with TRBJ2-7, with 8 bases aligning to TRBD1. The CDR3 totals 14 residues. Germline CDR1 KGHSH, CDR2 LQKENI. Germline trimming cut 4 bases from V and 0 bases from J; bases unmatched to any gene: 2. The CDR3 region is CASSRTGSSYEQYF. The CDR3 region has the DNA TGTGCCAGCTCACGGACAGGGAGCTCCTACGAGCAGTACTTC. The variable domain in full, with the rest retrieved from reference TRBV18 and TRBJ2-7, is NAGVMQNPRHLVRRRGQEARLRCSPMKGHSHVYWYRQLPEEGLKFMVYLQKENIIDESGMPKERFSAEFPKEGPSILRIQQVVRGDSAAYFCASSRTGSSYEQYFGPGTRLTVT.

The chain has TRBV5-6 and TRBJ2-7; no definite D call. V lost 6 bases to trimming and J lost 1 base, with 5 bases between them. The CDR3 has 11 residues. In germline, CDR1 is SGHDT, CDR2 YYEEEE. The CDR3 DNA reads TGTGCCAGCACCAGTTCCTACGAGCAGTACTTC. This encodes CASTSSYEQYF.

This rearrangement joins TRBV28 to TRBJ1-1; possible D gene TRBD1, 5 bases. CDR3 length equals 16 residues. Trimming shortened V by 5 bases and J by 1 base, and 17 bases separated the two germline ends. Germline V gene lookup returns CDR1 MDHEN and CDR2 SYDVKM. CDR3 loop: CASSRDRRLWNTEAFF. CDR3 nucleotide sequence: TGTGCCAGCAGTAGGGACCGCCGATTGTGGAACACTGAAGCTTTCTTT.

The chain is built from TRBV18 and TRBJ1-1, with a weak D call TRBD1 (6 bases). CDR3 length: 14 residues. V shed 2 bases and J shed 1 base, with 8 bases lying between them. The germline V gene encodes CDR1 KGHSH and CDR2 LQKENI. The chain's CDR3 is CASSPAQGNTEAFF. The DNA for the CDR3 is TGTGCCAGCTCACCAGCACAGGGGAACACTGAAGCTTTCTTT.

DNA for the CDR3: TGCAGCGTTGTACAAACCGGCAGGGAAAAACTGTTTTTT. Amino acids: CSVVQTGREKLFF. The chain has TRBV29-1 and TRBJ1-4; D uncertain. CDR1 is SQVTM and CDR2 is ANQGSEA in the germline V gene. With 4 bases removed from V and 8 bases from J, the gap between germline ends came to 14 bases. The CDR3 consists of 13 residues. The entire variable domain, with the rest obtained from reference TRBV29-1 and TRBJ1-4, is as follows: SAVISQKPSRDICQRGTSLTIQCQVDSQVTMMFWYRQQPGQSLTLIATANQGSEATYESGFVIDKFPISRPNLTFSTLTVSNMSPEDSSIYLCSVVQTGREKLFFGSGTQLSVL.

This chain connects TRBV2 to TRBJ1-5; no clear D gene. V was cut by 7 bases and J by 0 bases, with 10 bases left in between. The length of the CDR3 is 14 residues. CDR1 is SNHLY and CDR2 is FYNNEI in the germline V gene. The CDR3 spells CASMTDGSNQPQHF. In DNA form, the CDR3 reads TGTGCCAGCATGACGGACGGTAGCAATCAGCCCCAGCATTTT.

The chain links TRBV6-6 to TRBJ1-2; perhaps TRBD1 as D (5 bases). Per the germline V gene, CDR1 is MNHNY and CDR2 is SVGAGI (reference sequence). V was clipped by 2 bases and J by 5 bases, with 15 bases between them. There are 15 residues in the CDR3. The CDR3 sequence is CASSYRPGTVYGYTF. CDR3 bases: TGTGCCAGCAGTTACCGTCCCGGGACTGTGTATGGCTACACCTTC.

The chain joins TRBV7-2 to TRBJ2-3; weak D call: TRBD2 (6 bases). Deletions cut 6 bases from V and 0 bases from J, with 16 bases between. From germline, CDR1 is SGHTA and CDR2 FQGNSA. This CDR3 contains 16 residues. CDR3 residues: CASSRTRTMSTDTQYF. The CDR3 nucleotides are TGTGCCAGCAGTCGAACTCGGACTATGAGCACAGATACGCAGTATTTT.

This clone was seen at least ten times. The rearrangement uses TRBV19 and TRBJ1-1, with D possibly TRBD1 on 6 matching bases. The V and J ends lost 5 bases and 0 bases respectively, with 19 bases between them. The germline V gene encodes CDR1 LNHDA and CDR2 SQIVND (reference sequence). CDR3 length: 17 residues. CDR3 nucleotide sequence: TGTGCCAGTAGTTTGACAGGCGACTTAGTAATGAACACTGAAGCTTTCTTT. This gives the protein CASSLTGDLVMNTEAFF.